This TCR beta chain was obtained from a study of blood T cell repertoires in COVID-19. Across the study: Samples of COVID-19 (acute and convalescent) were obtained from the United States, Italy and Spain. T cells, B-cell-depleted T cells, or PBMCs supplied cDNA or gDNA.

Authors' processing steps: For nucleated cells, counts were estimated from reference gene primer amplification. Libraries were prepared by immunoSEQ multiplex PCR; TCRdb keeps only in-frame clonotypes and omits some of them. That table is the source of V, J and clone size, and D and trimming were worked out from the DNA. There are roughly 42,000 clones in the sample; roughly nine tenths occur only once, and 7% to 9.5% lies in the top ten. This CDR3 contains 15 residues. The germline CDR1 and CDR2 sequences are SGHTA and FQGTGA. V lost 5 bases, J lost 4 bases, and 10 bases stayed unmatched. Sequenced material: peripheral blood. This rearrangement joins TRBV7-3 to TRBJ1-2, with 7 bases lining up with TRBD1. The clonotype originates from a man aged 25-45 years with active or convalescent COVID-19. The CDR3 loop is CASSPTDRYSYGYTF. The CDR3 nucleotides are TGTGCCAGCAGCCCCACGGACAGGTACTCCTATGGCTACACCTTC.